Each of the 29 T cell receptor beta chains below was sequenced from the same sample in a study of cytomegalovirus exposure and HLA in healthy donors. PCR was performed using 60 Vbeta and 13 Jbeta primers. TCRdb's copy holds only in-frame clones and misses some; the assay was immunoSEQ multiplex PCR. In the table there are roughly 86,000 clones, around 71% of which are singletons. The sample comprised PBMCs. The receptors come from a man in his fifties or sixties in good health and CMV-seronegative.

In its sample, this clone was seen a few times. The chain joins TRBV2 to TRBJ1-5; the D is unclear. Germline CDR1 SNHLY, CDR2 FYNNEI. This CDR3 has 13 amino acids. Between the trimmed V and J ends, which lost 2 bases and 3 bases, there was a span of 5 bases. As DNA, the CDR3 is TGTGCCAGCAGTGAACAGTACAATCAGCCCCAGCATTTT. It yields the protein CASSEQYNQPQHF.

The chain carries TRBV19 and TRBJ2-3; TRBD1 matches 9 bases. The CDR3 has 14 amino acids. J lost 4 bases, V lost 7 bases, and 6 bases had no gene match. Per the germline V gene, CDR1 is LNHDA and CDR2 is SQIVND (reference sequence). The chain's CDR3 is CASTQDRGADTQYF. CDR3 DNA sequence: TGTGCCAGTACCCAGGACAGGGGAGCAGATACGCAGTATTTT.

The rearrangement joins TRBV27 to TRBJ2-4; 12 nucleotides align to TRBD2. V was pared by 0 bases and J by 2 bases, with 11 bases of the junction left unmatched. There are 20 residues in the CDR3. Looked up from germline, CDR1 is MNHEY and CDR2 is SMNVEV (reference sequence). DNA for the CDR3: TGTGCCAGCAGTTTATCGGCTAGCGGGGGGGGGTTCCTCTCCAAAAACATTCAGTACTTC. It translates to CASSLSASGGGFLSKNIQYF.

The V call is TRBV5-4, the J call TRBJ1-2; 9 bases align to TRBD1. The CDR3 contains 16 residues. V trimming: 7 bases; J trimming: 5 bases; junction bases outside the gene matches: 15. Germline V gives CDR1 SGHNT, CDR2 YYREEE (reference sequence). CDR3 region: CASLHPTGTGRYGYTF. CDR3 nucleotides: TGTGCCAGCTTGCACCCAACCGGGACAGGGAGATATGGCTACACCTTC.

The chain recombines TRBV5-1 with TRBJ1-5; D might be TRBD1 (5 bases). V lost 0 bases, J lost 6 bases, and 13 bases lay in between. Germline values: CDR1 SGHRS, CDR2 YFSETQ. The CDR3 is 15 residues long. The CDR3 nucleotides are TGCGCCAGCAGCTTGGGTAGGGGCGGTAGTCAGCCCCAGCATTTT. It yields the protein CASSLGRGGSQPQHF.

The chain has TRBV7-8 and TRBJ2-7; 7 nucleotides align to TRBD1. Germline CDR1 is SGHVS and CDR2 is FQNEAQ. V gave up 1 base and J gave up 2 bases; unmatched junction bases: 2. CDR3 length: 14 amino acids. Written as DNA, the CDR3 is TGTGCCAGCAGCTTAGGGACAGGAACCTACGAGCAGTACTTC. Encoded protein: CASSLGTGTYEQYF.

This clone was counted between two and nine times. The chain is built from TRBV9 and TRBJ2-2, with a possible D match to TRBD1 (6 bases). This CDR3 region has 15 residues. The V end was cut by 3 bases, the J end by 1 base, with 10 bases between. Looked up from germline, CDR1 is SGDLS and CDR2 is YYNGEE. The CDR3 sequence is CASSARGQNTGELFF. The DNA for the CDR3 is TGTGCCAGCAGCGCCCGGGGACAGAACACCGGGGAGCTGTTTTTT.

This clone was detected only a few times. V usage is TRBV7-9 and J usage is TRBJ2-7, with D possibly matching TRBD1 (5 bases). Germline V gene sequence: CDR1 SEHNR, CDR2 FQNEAQ (reference sequence). V lost 5 bases and J lost 4, with 18 bases in between. CDR3 size: 15 residues. The DNA for the CDR3 is TGTGCCAGCAGCCCCAGGGTTGAGGATGCGTACGAGCAGTACTTC. This encodes CASSPRVEDAYEQYF.

This clone has more than one count but fewer than ten. This sequence joins TRBV11-2 and TRBJ1-3; D possibly corresponds to TRBD1 (6 bases). CDR1 SGHAT and CDR2 FQNNGV come from the germline V gene. CDR3 size: 13 residues. The V end was cut by 5 bases, the J end by 9 bases, with 14 bases between. The CDR3 sequence is CASSVGTSVTIYF. CDR3 in DNA: TGTGCCAGCAGCGTGGGGACAAGCGTCACCATATATTTT.

This clone was found a few times. This chain links TRBV7-2 with TRBJ1-1; D gene ambiguous. V was pared by 2 bases and J by 4 bases, with 11 bases between. There are 14 residues in the CDR3. Germline CDR1 SGHTA, CDR2 FQGNSA. CDR3 region: CASSLISGGTEAFF. The CDR3 region has the DNA TGTGCCAGCAGCTTAATCTCGGGAGGCACTGAAGCTTTCTTT.

The V and J genes are TRBV5-1 and TRBJ2-2; 8 bases match TRBD2. CDR3 length equals 14 residues. Germline V gene lookup returns CDR1 SGHRS and CDR2 YFSETQ. V trimming: 0 bases; J trimming: 7 bases; junction bases outside the gene matches: 2. The DNA for the CDR3 is TGCGCCAGCAGCTTGGACCTAGCGGGCGGGGAGCTGTTTTTT. Its translation: CASSLDLAGGELFF.

V and J are TRBV27 and TRBJ1-6; TRBD1 matches 8 bases. The germline V gene encodes CDR1 MNHEY and CDR2 SMNVEV (reference sequence). The CDR3 extends over 17 amino acids. V shed 5 bases, J shed 0 bases, and the junction held 6 bases outside the gene matches. The CDR3 bases are TGTGCCAGCAGTATCGGACAGGGCCTCTCCTATAATTCACCCCTCCACTTT. This codes for CASSIGQGLSYNSPLHF.

The chain couples TRBV6-6 to TRBJ2-3, with 9 nucleotides matching TRBD1. From germline, CDR1 is MNHNY and CDR2 SVGAGI (reference sequence). This CDR3 region has 13 residues. The V gene end was trimmed by 8 bases and the J gene end by 4 bases; junction bases not matched to a gene: 4. CDR3 in DNA: TGTGCCAGCGCCGGACAGGGGTCAGATACGCAGTATTTT. This encodes CASAGQGSDTQYF.

A few counts support this clone. J is TRBJ1-5 and V is TRBV6-1; tentative D call: TRBD1 (6 bases). Germline values: CDR1 MNHNS, CDR2 SASEGT. Trimming removed 6 bases from V and 7 bases from J, with 16 bases in between. This CDR3 region has 14 residues. The CDR3 loop is CASRFPGGHQPQHF. CDR3 coding DNA: TGTGCCAGCAGGTTTCCCGGGGGGCACCAGCCCCAGCATTTT.

J is TRBJ1-2 and V is TRBV6-1; D not resolved. The CDR3 has 14 amino acids. Germline V gene data show CDR1 as MNHNS and CDR2 as SASEGT. Trimming shortened V by 2 bases and J by 3 bases, and 10 bases separated the two germline ends. CDR3 amino acids: CASSEISRYYGYTF. The DNA of the CDR3 is TGTGCCAGCAGTGAAATAAGCAGGTACTATGGCTACACCTTC.

J is TRBJ1-1 and V is TRBV20-1; D is possibly TRBD1 (5 bases). CDR1 and CDR2 (germline): DFQATT, SNEGSKA (reference sequence). The V gene lost 8 bases and the J gene lost 3 bases, with 10 bases spanning the gap. CDR3 length: 11 residues. The chain's CDR3 is CSSQGDTEAFF. CDR3 sequence (DNA): TGCAGTTCTCAGGGTGACACTGAAGCTTTCTTT.

This clone was seen only once. The CDR3 DNA follows: TGTGCCAGCAGCTTATCGTTAGCGGGGCAAGAGACCCAGTACTTC. Its protein product is CASSLSLAGQETQYF. The rearrangement joins TRBV7-8 to TRBJ2-5, with TRBD2 matching 8 bases. Germline V gene sequence: CDR1 SGHVS, CDR2 FQNEAQ. This CDR3 is 15 amino acids long. V shed 2 bases and J 2 bases; nucleotides not matched to a gene: 4.

The chain combines TRBV7-2 with TRBJ1-2; tentative D call: TRBD1 (6 bases). The CDR3 is 15 amino acids. Germline assignment: CDR1 SGHTA and CDR2 FQGNSA. The V end was cut by 5 bases, the J end by 8 bases, with 21 bases between. As DNA, the CDR3 is TGTGCCAGCAGCGTCGATTTGTCGGGGGGCAGGGGCTACACCTTC. It translates to CASSVDLSGGRGYTF.

This clone was seen only once. V usage is TRBV7-8 and J usage is TRBJ2-2; TRBD1 matches at 11 bases. J gave up 5 bases and V 5 bases, and 7 bases lay outside the gene matches. This CDR3 is built from 16 residues. Germline values: CDR1 SGHVS, CDR2 FQNEAQ. The CDR3 region is CASSASGTGGTGELFF. The CDR3 coding sequence is TGTGCCAGCAGCGCATCCGGGACAGGGGGAACCGGGGAGCTGTTTTTT.

The V call is TRBV10-3, the J call TRBJ1-1, with TRBD1 matching 7 bases. This CDR3 has 11 amino acids. Germline trimming cut 7 bases from V and 6 bases from J; bases unmatched to any gene: 2. The germline CDR1 and CDR2 sequences are ENHRY and SYGVKD. Here the CDR3 DNA reads TGTGCCATCATGGGACAGTCTGAAGCTTTCTTT. Residues: CAIMGQSEAFF.

This sequence joins TRBV4-2 and TRBJ2-7, with TRBD2 matching 12 bases. This CDR3 is 16 amino acids long. V lost 1 base, J lost 4 bases, and 5 bases stayed unmatched. Germline lookup yields CDR1 LGHNA and CDR2 YNFKEQ. CDR3 protein: CASSQVSGLAGYEQYF. The CDR3 bases are TGTGCCAGCAGCCAAGTTAGTGGACTAGCGGGATACGAGCAGTACTTC.

This clone occurred a few times. This rearrangement joins TRBV19 to TRBJ1-2; 7 bases align to TRBD1. CDR1 is LNHDA and CDR2 is SQIVND in the germline V gene (reference sequence). The CDR3 has 14 amino acids. V dropped 1 base and J dropped 8; count of bases not matched to a gene: 7. CDR3 amino acids: CASSIALDRVGYTF. The CDR3 DNA is TGTGCCAGTAGTATAGCCCTCGACAGGGTGGGCTACACCTTC.

V is TRBV5-6 and J is TRBJ1-5; TRBD1 aligns across 7 bases. Germline values: CDR1 SGHDT, CDR2 YYEEEE. V lost 2 bases, J lost 6 bases, and 5 bases stayed unmatched. The CDR3 totals 14 residues. This CDR3 reads CASSFSGGSQPQHF. CDR3 sequence (DNA): TGTGCCAGCAGCTTTTCAGGGGGAAGTCAGCCCCAGCATTTT.

This clone was seen once. The rearrangement links TRBV5-1 to TRBJ2-1; 7 nucleotides line up with TRBD2. V was clipped by 1 base and J by 7 bases; unmatched bases: 11. The CDR3 totals 16 residues. CDR1 SGHRS and CDR2 YFSETQ come from the germline V gene. The CDR3 nucleotides read TGCGCCAGCAGCTTGAGGGGCGGGAGACCCGGGAATGAGCAGTTCTTC. It specifies CASSLRGGRPGNEQFF.

The V gene is TRBV28, the J gene TRBJ2-5; maybe TRBD1 (7 bases). There are 15 residues in the CDR3. Trimming shortened V by 7 bases and J by 2 bases, and 17 bases separated the two germline ends. Germline V gene lookup returns CDR1 MDHEN and CDR2 SYDVKM. The DNA of the CDR3 is TGTGCCAGCAACCCGGCGGGACAGACTCAAGAGACCCAGTACTTC. Amino acid sequence: CASNPAGQTQETQYF.

This chain joins TRBV27 and TRBJ2-1; TRBD2 matches 10 bases. V gave up 4 bases and J gave up 9 bases; unmatched junction bases: 15. The CDR3 has 17 residues. Germline loops: CDR1 MNHEY, CDR2 SMNVEV (reference sequence). In DNA form, the CDR3 reads TGTGCCAGCAGTTCTCTATTCCAGACTAGCGGGTTAAGTGAGCAGTTCTTC. Protein sequence: CASSSLFQTSGLSEQFF.

This chain uses TRBV9 with TRBJ1-2, with D perhaps matching TRBD1 (6 bases). The length of the CDR3 is 12 residues. V shed 0 bases and J shed 8 bases, with 8 bases lying between them. Germline loops: CDR1 SGDLS, CDR2 YYNGEE. The CDR3 loop is CASSVEGGGYTF. The DNA for the CDR3 is TGTGCCAGCAGCGTAGAGGGGGGGGGCTACACCTTC. Full variable domain (remainder filled in from reference TRBV9 and TRBJ1-2): DSGVTQTPKHLITATGQRVTLRCSPRSGDLSVYWYQQSLDQGLQFLIQYYNGEERAKGNILERFSAQQFPDLHSELNLSSLELGDSALYFCASSVEGGGYTFGSGTRLTVV.

This clone turned up a few times. V and J are TRBV6-1 and TRBJ1-4; 8 nucleotides match TRBD1. The CDR3 consists of 14 residues. V lost 8 bases and J lost 3; bases outside the gene matches: 5. Germline V lookup: CDR1 MNHNS, CDR2 SASEGT. CDR3 sequence: CASFQGAANEKLFF. The CDR3, as DNA: TGTGCCAGCTTCCAGGGGGCAGCTAATGAAAAACTGTTTTTT.

The V call is TRBV6-5, the J call TRBJ1-1; 7 positions match TRBD1. Germline V gene lookup returns CDR1 MNHEY and CDR2 SVGAGI. This CDR3 region has 15 residues. V was pared by 6 bases and J by 5 bases, with 12 bases of the junction left unmatched. The CDR3 is CASSLTRGGRTEAFF. As DNA, the CDR3 is TGTGCCAGCAGCTTAACAAGAGGGGGCCGGACTGAAGCTTTCTTT.